The 11 T cell receptor beta chains presented below share a single source sample, sequenced in a study of identifying expanded T cells in peripheral blood. Sequencing was performed with immunoSEQ multiplex PCR; in TCRdb, only in-frame clones are kept and a portion is missing. The sample includes 84,000 or so clones, 89% of them seen just once. The source material was blood. Receptor source: a person between 18 and 70 years old in good health.

The V gene is TRBV27, the J gene TRBJ1-2, with unresolved D. The V end lost 2 bases, the J end lost 3 bases, and 7 bases lay between the germline ends. Germline V gives CDR1 MNHEY, CDR2 SMNVEV (reference sequence). This CDR3 is built from 13 residues. CDR3 in amino acids: CASSLQADYGYTF. For the CDR3, the DNA is TGTGCCAGCAGTTTACAGGCCGACTATGGCTACACCTTC.

This clone appeared a few times. The gene calls are TRBV7-2 and TRBJ2-7; the D gene is possibly TRBD2 (5 bases). This CDR3 is built from 12 residues. The V and J ends lost 5 bases and 6 bases respectively, with 11 bases between them. CDR1 SGHTA and CDR2 FQGNSA come from the germline V gene. The CDR3 loop is CASSPEVPEQYF. CDR3 sequence (DNA): TGTGCCAGCAGCCCGGAGGTGCCCGAGCAGTACTTC. The entire variable domain, with the rest obtained from reference TRBV7-2 and TRBJ2-7, is as follows: GAGVSQSPSNKVTEKGKDVELRCDPISGHTALYWYRQSLGQGLEFLIYFQGNSAPDKSGLPSDRFSAERTGGSVSTLTIQRTQQEDSAVYLCASSPEVPEQYFGPGTRLTVT.

The CDR3 here is CASSLTQGASSGYTF. In DNA form, the CDR3 reads TGTGCCAGCAGCCTCACGCAGGGGGCATCCTCTGGCTACACCTTC. V gene TRBV7-6 combines with J gene TRBJ1-2; 8 positions match TRBD1. This CDR3 is 15 amino acids long. From germline, CDR1 is SGHVS and CDR2 FNYEAQ. The trim removed 5 bases at V and 7 bases at J, leaving 12 bases unmatched. Variable domain in full (rest from reference TRBV7-6 and TRBJ1-2): GAGVSQSPRYKVTKRGQDVALRCDPISGHVSLYWYRQALGQGPEFLTYFNYEAQQDKSGLPNDRFSAERPEGSISTLTIQRTEQRDSAMYRCASSLTQGASSGYTFGSGTRLTVV.

This clone turned up a few times. The chain combines TRBV2 with TRBJ2-4, with 8 nucleotides matching TRBD2. V was pared by 7 bases and J by 8 bases, with 10 bases of the junction left unmatched. The CDR3 is 14 residues long. The germline gives CDR1 SNHLY, CDR2 FYNNEI. The CDR3 DNA follows: TGTGCCAGCAACCGGGAGGGCCGTGGGGACATTCAGTACTTC. Translating it yields CASNREGRGDIQYF.

The chain uses TRBV5-1 and TRBJ1-2; weak D call: TRBD1 (5 bases). Germline assignment: CDR1 SGHRS and CDR2 YFSETQ. Trimming took 3 bases from V and 8 from J, leaving 11 bases between them. The CDR3 is 12 residues long. The CDR3 nucleotides read TGCGCCAGCAGCTCGGACATGCACGGCTACACCTTC. The encoded protein is CASSSDMHGYTF. Full variable domain (missing parts from reference TRBV5-1 and TRBJ1-2): KAGVTQTPRYLIKTRGQQVTLSCSPISGHRSVSWYQQTPGQGLQFLFEYFSETQRNKGNFPGRFSGRQFSNSRSEMNVSTLELGDSALYLCASSSDMHGYTFGSGTRLTVV.

The gene calls are TRBV7-2 and TRBJ1-2; no clear D gene. V gave up 5 bases and J gave up 2 bases, with 15 bases separating them. CDR1 is SGHTA and CDR2 is FQGNSA in the germline V gene. CDR3 length equals 15 residues. The CDR3 region has the DNA TGTGCCAGCAGCCCACCAGTGACGGGCAACTATGGCTACACCTTC. This gives the protein CASSPPVTGNYGYTF.

The chain combines TRBV7-6 with TRBJ1-6; 9 positions match TRBD1. The CDR3 consists of 14 residues. The germline gives CDR1 SGHVS, CDR2 FNYEAQ. The ends lost 4 bases at V and 9 bases at J; junction bases unmatched: 4. The CDR3 sequence is CASSSTGGGSPLHF. CDR3 in DNA: TGTGCCAGCAGCTCCACAGGGGGCGGTTCACCCCTCCACTTT. The full variable domain, with the rest looked up from reference TRBV7-6 and TRBJ1-6, is GAGVSQSPRYKVTKRGQDVALRCDPISGHVSLYWYRQALGQGPEFLTYFNYEAQQDKSGLPNDRFSAERPEGSISTLTIQRTEQRDSAMYRCASSSTGGGSPLHFGNGTRLTVT.

This clone has only one observation. V gene TRBV29-1 combines with J gene TRBJ1-1; TRBD1 might be the D (5 bases). V lost 7 bases, J lost 1 base, and 16 bases lay in between. This CDR3 spans 14 amino acids. Germline lookup yields CDR1 SQVTM and CDR2 ANQGSEA. CDR3 bases: TGCAGCGCCCAGACCGGGGGTGGGAACACTGAAGCTTTCTTT. It is translated as CSAQTGGGNTEAFF.

The sample holds one count of this clone. Other nucleotide sequences in the sample specify the same CDR3. V is TRBV9 and J is TRBJ1-4; TRBD1 agrees at 7 bases. The V and J ends lost 4 bases and 4 bases, in that order; junction bases with no gene match: 4. CDR1 and CDR2 (germline): SGDLS, YYNGEE. CDR3 size: 14 residues. The CDR3 sequence is CASSPTGVNEKLFF. The CDR3, as DNA: TGTGCCAGCAGCCCAACAGGGGTTAATGAAAAACTGTTTTTT.

This clone was found once. The V gene is TRBV30, the J gene TRBJ1-1; D gene uncertain. The germline gives CDR1 GTSNPN, CDR2 SVGIG (reference sequence). This CDR3 is 14 amino acids long. Trimming left V 0 bases short and J 5 bases short, with 13 bases between. The CDR3 loop is CAWSVRPSGTEAFF. In nucleotides, the CDR3 is TGTGCCTGGAGTGTCAGGCCATCGGGAACTGAAGCTTTCTTT.

The gene calls are TRBV6-5 and TRBJ1-1; 7 bases are shared with TRBD1. The CDR3 has 14 residues. Trimming removed 7 bases from V and 5 bases from J; junction bases left unmatched: 10. Germline loops: CDR1 MNHEY, CDR2 SVGAGI. The CDR3 DNA follows: TGTGCCAGCAAGACGACAGGGTCAGGAACTGAAGCTTTCTTT. Its protein product is CASKTTGSGTEAFF.